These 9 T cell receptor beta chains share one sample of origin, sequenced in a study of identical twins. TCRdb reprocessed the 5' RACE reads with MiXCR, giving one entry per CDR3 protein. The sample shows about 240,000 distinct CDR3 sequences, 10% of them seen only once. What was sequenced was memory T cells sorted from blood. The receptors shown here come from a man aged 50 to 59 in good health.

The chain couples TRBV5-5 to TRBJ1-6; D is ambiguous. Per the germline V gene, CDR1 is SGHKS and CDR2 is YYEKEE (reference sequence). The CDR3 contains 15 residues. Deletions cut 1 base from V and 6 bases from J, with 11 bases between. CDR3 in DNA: TGTGCCAGCAGCTTGACGGGGTATAGTAATTCACCCCTCCACTTT. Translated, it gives CASSLTGYSNSPLHF.

The CDR3: CASRGAGTSGSVEQFF. The CDR3 DNA reads TGTGCCAGCAGGGGGGCCGGGACTAGCGGGAGCGTTGAGCAGTTCTTC. The rearrangement uses TRBV7-2 and TRBJ2-1; 14 bases line up with TRBD2. Losses at the gene ends were 6 bases for V and 9 bases for J; bases not matched to a gene: 10. Germline CDR1 and CDR2: SGHTA and FQGNSA. The CDR3 contains 16 residues.

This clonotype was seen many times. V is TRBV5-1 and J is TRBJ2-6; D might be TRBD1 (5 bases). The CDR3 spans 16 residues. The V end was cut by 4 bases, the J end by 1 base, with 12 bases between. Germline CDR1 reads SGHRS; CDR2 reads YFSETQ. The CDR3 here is CASSSTAGSGANVLTF. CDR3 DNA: TGCGCCAGCAGCAGTACGGCAGGGTCTGGGGCCAACGTCCTGACTTTC. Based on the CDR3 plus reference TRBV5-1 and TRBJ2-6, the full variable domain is KAGVTQTPRYLIKTRGQQVTLSCSPISGHRSVSWYQQTPGQGLQFLFEYFSETQRNKGNFPGRFSGRQFSNSRSEMNVSTLELGDSALYLCASSSTAGSGANVLTFGAGSRLTVL.

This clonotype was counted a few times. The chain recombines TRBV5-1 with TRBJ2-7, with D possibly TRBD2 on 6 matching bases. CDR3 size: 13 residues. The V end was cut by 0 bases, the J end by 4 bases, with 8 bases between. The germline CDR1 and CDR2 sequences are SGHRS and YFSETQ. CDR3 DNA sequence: TGCGCCAGCAGCTTGGAGGGAGGTTACGAGCAGTACTTC. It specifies CASSLEGGYEQYF.

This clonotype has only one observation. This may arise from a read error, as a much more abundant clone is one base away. The CDR3 here is CASSSGPKSPLHF. In nucleotides, the CDR3 is TGCGCCAGCAGCTCCGGACCAAAGTCACCCCTCCACTTT. This chain joins TRBV10-1 and TRBJ1-6, with unresolved D. V was cut by 6 bases and J by 10 bases, with 13 bases left in between. CDR1 is WNHNN, CDR2 SYGVQD, per germline (reference sequence). The CDR3 has 13 residues.

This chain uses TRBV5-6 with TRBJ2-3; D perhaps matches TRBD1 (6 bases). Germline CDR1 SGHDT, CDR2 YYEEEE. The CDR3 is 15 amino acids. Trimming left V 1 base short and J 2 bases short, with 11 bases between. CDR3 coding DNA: TGTGCCAGCAGCTTGTACGGACAGACCACAGATACGCAGTATTTT. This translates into CASSLYGQTTDTQYF.

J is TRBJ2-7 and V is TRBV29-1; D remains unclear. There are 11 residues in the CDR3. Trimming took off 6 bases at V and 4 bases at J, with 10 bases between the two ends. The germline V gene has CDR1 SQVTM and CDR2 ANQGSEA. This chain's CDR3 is CSVGEEYEQYF. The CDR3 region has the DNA TGCAGCGTCGGAGAAGAATACGAGCAGTACTTC.

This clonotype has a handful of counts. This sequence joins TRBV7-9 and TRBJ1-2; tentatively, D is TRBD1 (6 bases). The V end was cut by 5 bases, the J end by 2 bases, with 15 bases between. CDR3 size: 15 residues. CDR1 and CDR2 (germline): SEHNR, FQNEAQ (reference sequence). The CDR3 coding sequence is TGTGCCAGCAGCGTACCGGGACAAACCAACTATGGCTACACCTTC. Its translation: CASSVPGQTNYGYTF.

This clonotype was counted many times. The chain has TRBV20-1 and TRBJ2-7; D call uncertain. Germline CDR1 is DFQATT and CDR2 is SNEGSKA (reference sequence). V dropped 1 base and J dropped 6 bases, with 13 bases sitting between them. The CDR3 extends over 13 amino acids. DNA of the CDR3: TGCAGTGCTAGAGTGCCGACCCGTCTCGAGCAGTACTTC. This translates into CSARVPTRLEQYF.